The sequence of this TCR beta chain was determined in a study of shared clonotypes between healthy human individuals. The study, taken as a whole, reports: Depth was large, yet rarefaction showed that sorted-subset sequencing was incomplete. Clonotypes which were not shared had lower generation probabilities than clonotypes that all four donors shared.

In the case of this clone: Its target is not known.

Donors included only healthy HIV-negative adults lacking recent acute infections or vaccinations. The genomic DNA of each subset was split evenly across several immunoSEQ plates. Data came from immunoSEQ multiplex PCR; TCRdb stores just in-frame clones and leaves some out. The sample holds over a million clones, roughly 74% seen once. The CDR3 extends over 15 amino acids. Germline V lookup: CDR1 MDHEN, CDR2 SYDVKM. V lost 5 bases to trimming and J lost 2 bases; unmatched junction nucleotides: 7. This TCR came from a man between 18 and 35 years old in good health. Some clones in this sample may be carry-over from other donors' samples. Sample: memory CD4+ T cells from PBMCs. Documented subset: CD45RA-negative fraction. The chain uses TRBV28 and TRBJ2-7, with TRBD2 matching 9 bases. As DNA, the CDR3 is TGTGCCAGCAGTCGATTGGCTAGCGGGGCCTACGAGCAGTACTTC. It yields the protein CASSRLASGAYEQYF. The variable domain in full, with the rest retrieved from reference TRBV28 and TRBJ2-7, is DVKVTQSSRYLVKRTGEKVFLECVQDMDHENMFWYRQDPGLGLRLIYFSYDVKMKEKGDIPEGYSVSREKKERFSLILESASTNQTSMYLCASSRLASGAYEQYFGPGTRLTVT.